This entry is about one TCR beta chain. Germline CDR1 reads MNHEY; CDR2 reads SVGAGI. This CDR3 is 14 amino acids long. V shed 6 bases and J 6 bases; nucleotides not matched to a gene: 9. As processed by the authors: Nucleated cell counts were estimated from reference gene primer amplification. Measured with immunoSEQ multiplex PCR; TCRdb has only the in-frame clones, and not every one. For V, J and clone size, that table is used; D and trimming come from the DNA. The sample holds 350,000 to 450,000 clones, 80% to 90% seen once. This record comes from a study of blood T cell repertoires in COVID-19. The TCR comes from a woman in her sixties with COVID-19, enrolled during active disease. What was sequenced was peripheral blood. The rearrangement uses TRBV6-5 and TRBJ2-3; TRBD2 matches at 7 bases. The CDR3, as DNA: TGTGCCAGCAGGCAACTCAGCGGGGTGGATACGCAGTATTTT. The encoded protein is CASRQLSGVDTQYF.